Below, 32 T cell receptor beta chains from the same sample are listed, as sequenced in a study of T cell clonotyping in hematopoietic cell transplantation. Assay used: immunoSEQ multiplex PCR; TCRdb lists only in-frame clones, some missing. The data contain 14,000 or so clones, about three fifths of them singletons. Material for sequencing was PBMCs. The source of these receptors is a human donor who either received an allogeneic hematopoietic cell transplant for a myeloid malignancy or was a related donor (not recorded which). Some clones in this sample may be carry-over from other donors' samples.

The J gene is TRBJ2-7, the V gene TRBV25-1; D remains unclear. Germline V lookup: CDR1 MGHDK, CDR2 SYGVNS. V was clipped by 5 bases and J by 3 bases, with 11 bases between them. The CDR3 covers 13 residues. The CDR3 region has the DNA TGTGCCAGCAGTCTCCGGTCTCACTACGAGCAGTACTTC. Protein: CASSLRSHYEQYF.

The chain links TRBV25-1 to TRBJ1-2, with a possible D match to TRBD1 (6 bases). Looked up from germline, CDR1 is MGHDK and CDR2 is SYGVNS. The CDR3 totals 14 residues. Trimming removed 2 bases from V and 5 bases from J, with 12 bases in between. CDR3 DNA sequence: TGTGCCAGCAGTGAAACAGGGAAACGGTATGGCTACACCTTC. Protein: CASSETGKRYGYTF.

CDR3: CASSYSILGTYGYTF. For the CDR3, the DNA is TGTGCCAGCAGTTACTCGATTCTGGGGACCTATGGCTACACCTTC. This chain uses TRBV6-5 with TRBJ1-2, with a tentative D call TRBD1 (5 bases). Trimming left V 0 bases short and J 4 bases short, with 12 bases between. The germline V gene encodes CDR1 MNHEY and CDR2 SVGAGI. The CDR3 runs to 15 residues.

This clone came up a few times. This chain connects TRBV2 to TRBJ2-5; maybe TRBD1 (6 bases). From germline, CDR1 is SNHLY and CDR2 FYNNEI. The ends were cut back, 6 bases at V and 3 bases at J, with 17 bases in the middle. This CDR3 spans 15 amino acids. The DNA of the CDR3 is TGTGCCAGCAGCCTCCGGACAGTAGTAGAAGAGACCCAGTACTTC. Translating it yields CASSLRTVVEETQYF.

The chain carries TRBV29-1 and TRBJ2-3; 11 nucleotides match TRBD2. Germline V gene sequence: CDR1 SQVTM, CDR2 ANQGSEA. There are 16 residues in the CDR3. Trimming took 8 bases from V and 2 from J; bases not matched to a gene: 12. CDR3 nucleotide sequence: TGCAGCACTCTGCGGAATAGCGGGGGGGTCACAGATACGCAGTATTTT. It encodes CSTLRNSGGVTDTQYF.

This clone was seen a few times. This rearrangement joins TRBV2 to TRBJ1-2; D remains unclear. CDR3 length: 12 residues. The germline V and J ends were trimmed by 11 bases and 9 bases, with 19 bases remaining between them. The V gene's germline CDR1 is SNHLY and CDR2 FYNNEI. The CDR3, as DNA: TGTGCCGGTAACATCGAGGAGTCGAGCTACACCTTC. It codes for CAGNIEESSYTF. Drawing the rest from reference TRBV2 and TRBJ1-2, the complete variable domain is EPEVTQTPSHQVTQMGQEVILRCVPISNHLYFYWYRQILGQKVEFLVSFYNNEISEKSEIFDDQFSVERPDGSNFTLKIRSTKLEDSAMYFCAGNIEESSYTFGSGTRLTVV.

The chain is built from TRBV14 and TRBJ1-1; D unclear. The V gene's germline CDR1 is SGHDN and CDR2 FVKESK. The germline V and J ends were trimmed by 4 bases and 1 base, with 7 bases remaining between them. This CDR3 is built from 13 residues. CDR3 in amino acids: CASSRQENTEAFF. CDR3 nucleotides: TGTGCCAGCAGCCGGCAGGAGAACACTGAAGCTTTCTTT.

This clone was counted between two and nine times. The J gene is TRBJ1-1, the V gene TRBV10-3, with D perhaps matching TRBD1 (5 bases). Germline V gives CDR1 ENHRY, CDR2 SYGVKD. CDR3 length equals 14 residues. Trimming pared 4 bases from V and 2 bases from J, leaving 11 bases between. This chain's CDR3 is CAISVGGYNTEAFF. CDR3 coding DNA: TGTGCCATCAGTGTCGGGGGTTATAACACTGAAGCTTTCTTT.

This clone was counted between two and nine times. The rearrangement uses TRBV2 and TRBJ2-7, with 7 nucleotides matching TRBD2. V was pared by 6 bases and J by 1 base, with 9 bases of the junction left unmatched. The germline V gene has CDR1 SNHLY and CDR2 FYNNEI. This CDR3 comprises 15 residues. CDR3 sequence: CASRGPLADSYEQYF. The CDR3 DNA follows: TGTGCCAGCAGAGGACCTCTAGCGGATTCCTACGAGCAGTACTTC.

This clone was observed a single time. V is TRBV27 and J is TRBJ2-7, with 8 bases lining up with TRBD1. CDR1 MNHEY and CDR2 SMNVEV come from the germline V gene (reference sequence). The V gene end was trimmed by 4 bases and the J gene end by 2 bases; junction bases not matched to a gene: 4. The CDR3 consists of 14 residues. The CDR3 protein is CASSYGQGAYEQYF. The CDR3 nucleotides read TGTGCCAGCAGTTACGGACAGGGAGCCTACGAGCAGTACTTC.

The chain links TRBV6-5 to TRBJ2-2, with D perhaps assigned TRBD1 or TRBD2 (5 bases each). Trimming shortened V by 0 bases and J by 3 bases, and 11 bases separated the two germline ends. Germline assignment: CDR1 MNHEY and CDR2 SVGAGI. The CDR3 runs 16 residues. CDR3 nucleotide sequence: TGTGCCAGCAGTTACTCCTCCGGGACGTACACCGGGGAGCTGTTTTTT. It is translated as CASSYSSGTYTGELFF.

The chain is built from TRBV30 and TRBJ2-7; possible D gene TRBD2, 6 bases. CDR1 is GTSNPN and CDR2 is SVGIG in the germline V gene (reference sequence). V gave up 8 bases and J gave up 5 bases, with 13 bases separating them. This CDR3 region has 11 residues. Written as DNA, the CDR3 is TGTGCCCTATTTGGAGGGAACGAGCAGTACTTC. The encoded protein is CALFGGNEQYF.

This chain links TRBV19 with TRBJ1-2; no reliable D call. V gave up 9 bases and J gave up 6 bases, with 14 bases separating them. Germline V CDR1 and CDR2: LNHDA, SQIVND (reference sequence). The CDR3 runs to 12 residues. The CDR3 loop is CASLYAPDGYTF. The CDR3 DNA sequence: TGTGCCAGCCTTTATGCCCCCGATGGCTACACCTTC.

This rearrangement joins TRBV30 to TRBJ2-3, with D perhaps TRBD2 (5 bases). The CDR3 length is 17 residues. Trimming removed 3 bases at V and 4 bases at J, with 23 bases between. From germline, CDR1 is GTSNPN and CDR2 SVGIG (reference sequence). The CDR3 nucleotides read TGTGCCTGGAGACACGAGCCGGACTCAGAAAACGCAGATACGCAGTATTTT. Residues: CAWRHEPDSENADTQYF.

The chain uses TRBV5-6 and TRBJ2-1; no clear D gene. The V and J ends lost 2 bases and 9 bases respectively, with 6 bases between them. The CDR3 has 11 residues. The germline V gene has CDR1 SGHDT and CDR2 YYEEEE. The CDR3 DNA follows: TGTGCCAGCAGCTTTTCTCCTGAGCAGTTCTTC. Translation gives CASSFSPEQFF.

The J gene is TRBJ2-1, the V gene TRBV28; no clear D gene. The CDR3 covers 16 residues. V was cut by 5 bases and J by 7 bases, with 21 bases left in between. Germline V gene lookup returns CDR1 MDHEN and CDR2 SYDVKM. The CDR3 loop is CASSPGDATRFNEQFF. CDR3 nucleotide sequence: TGTGCCAGCAGTCCCGGAGACGCCACGAGATTTAATGAGCAGTTCTTC.

The chain carries TRBV30 and TRBJ1-6; TRBD1 matches at 12 bases. Germline values: CDR1 GTSNPN, CDR2 SVGIG (reference sequence). The CDR3 runs to 15 residues. The trim removed 2 bases at V and 9 bases at J, leaving 5 bases unmatched. CDR3 in amino acids: CAWSPGTGGGSPLHF. The CDR3 DNA is TGTGCCTGGAGTCCCGGGACAGGGGGCGGTTCACCCCTCCACTTT.

This clone ranks as medium-sized. The chain combines TRBV6-5 with TRBJ1-2, with D possibly matching TRBD1 (5 bases). Trimming took 5 bases from V and 7 from J, leaving 14 bases between them. The V gene's germline CDR1 is MNHEY and CDR2 SVGAGI. This CDR3 spans 13 amino acids. The CDR3 is CASSPRGGVGYTF. CDR3 coding DNA: TGTGCCAGCAGTCCACGGGGGGGTGTTGGCTACACCTTC.

CDR3 bases: TGTGCCAGCAACCTCCAGGGAAATTCACCCCTCCACTTT. The encoded protein is CASNLQGNSPLHF. The chain couples TRBV7-9 to TRBJ1-6; a weak D match, TRBD1 (5 bases). V was cut by 7 bases and J by 7 bases, with 11 bases left in between. The germline V gene encodes CDR1 SEHNR and CDR2 FQNEAQ (reference sequence). The CDR3 extends over 13 amino acids.

V and J are TRBV7-2 and TRBJ2-7; D remains ambiguous. From germline, CDR1 is SGHTA and CDR2 FQGNSA. The V end was cut by 1 base, the J end by 2 bases, with 12 bases between. The CDR3 is made up of 15 amino acids. The CDR3: CASSLEVLGTYEQYF. In nucleotides, the CDR3 is TGTGCCAGCAGCTTAGAAGTCTTAGGAACCTACGAGCAGTACTTC.

This clone was recorded a few times. The genes are TRBV25-1 and TRBJ1-2, with 7 bases aligning to TRBD1. CDR1 is MGHDK, CDR2 SYGVNS, per germline. This CDR3 region has 13 residues. J gave up 6 bases and V 7 bases, and 8 bases lay outside the gene matches. The CDR3 protein is CASKETGLDGYTF. The CDR3 DNA follows: TGTGCCAGCAAGGAGACAGGGCTCGATGGCTACACCTTC.

This clone was seen a few times. The junction departs from germline at one end; a sequencing error may be responsible. The chain uses TRBV7-3 and TRBJ1-2; no definite D call. Germline V gives CDR1 SGHTA, CDR2 FQGTGA. The CDR3 totals 13 residues. CDR3 in amino acids: CASSTTQGSRVGF. For the CDR3, the DNA is TGTGCCAGCAGCACAACACAAGGGAGTCGAGTTGGCTTC.

This chain joins TRBV9 and TRBJ2-6; no clear D. V lost 1 base to trimming and J lost 0 bases, with 5 bases between them. CDR3 size: 15 residues. CDR1 is SGDLS and CDR2 is YYNGEE in the germline V gene. DNA of the CDR3: TGTGCCAGCAGCGTACCTAACTCTGGGGCCAACGTCCTGACTTTC. It yields the protein CASSVPNSGANVLTF.

The sample holds a few counts of this clone. The chain uses TRBV4-1 and TRBJ2-3; 11 bases are shared with TRBD1. The CDR3 has 16 amino acids. Germline V gene data show CDR1 as MGHRA and CDR2 as YSYEKL. V was pared by 4 bases and J by 6 bases, with 9 bases of the junction left unmatched. This CDR3 reads CASSLSPGTGGDTQYF. The CDR3 coding sequence is TGCGCCAGCAGCCTCAGTCCCGGGACAGGGGGGGATACGCAGTATTTT.

The rearrangement joins TRBV7-2 to TRBJ1-2; no clear D gene. Germline V CDR1 and CDR2: SGHTA, FQGNSA. V was clipped by 1 base and J by 8 bases, with 14 bases between them. The CDR3 is 14 amino acids. The CDR3 bases are TGTGCCAGCAGCTTAGAAAAGGGTCGAAGAGGCTACACCTTC. Translated: CASSLEKGRRGYTF.

This clone was seen more than once but under ten times. The chain is built from TRBV7-8 and TRBJ2-7; unclear D gene. Germline assignment: CDR1 SGHVS and CDR2 FQNEAQ. The CDR3 runs to 14 residues. Deletions cut 5 bases from V and 5 bases from J, with 16 bases between. The CDR3 loop is CASSPGGVFNEQYF. DNA for the CDR3: TGTGCCAGCAGCCCCGGTGGGGTCTTCAACGAGCAGTACTTC.

This clone was recorded only once. This sequence joins TRBV30 and TRBJ2-7; 7 nucleotides align to TRBD2. This CDR3 is 17 amino acids long. The V segment lost 5 bases and the J segment 2 bases; nucleotides outside the gene matches: 18. Per germline, CDR1 GTSNPN and CDR2 SVGIG (reference sequence). For the CDR3, the DNA is TGTGCCTGGTCCCCCCCACCTCGACTAGCTGTGACCTACGAGCAGTACTTC. Its protein product is CAWSPPPRLAVTYEQYF.

The chain uses TRBV30 and TRBJ1-5, with D maybe TRBD1 (5 bases). V gave up 7 bases and J gave up 7 bases, with 23 bases separating them. Germline CDR1 GTSNPN, CDR2 SVGIG (reference sequence). This CDR3 comprises 15 residues. The DNA for the CDR3 is TGTGCCTTATCATCCGCCCGGGGGGTAGGCCAGCCCCAGCATTTT. The encoded protein is CALSSARGVGQPQHF.

This clone occurred once. The rearrangement uses TRBV9 and TRBJ2-7, with D unclear. CDR1 and CDR2 (germline): SGDLS, YYNGEE. The CDR3 covers 14 residues. V lost 3 bases and J lost 2, with 12 bases in between. CDR3 nucleotide sequence: TGTGCCAGCAGCGAAGGGCCACCTCCCTACGAGCAGTACTTC. Translating it yields CASSEGPPPYEQYF.

The chain recombines TRBV9 with TRBJ2-5; 11 bases line up with TRBD2. This CDR3 is built from 15 residues. Germline assignment: CDR1 SGDLS and CDR2 YYNGEE. Trimming at V came to 2 bases and at J to 5 bases, leaving 5 bases not matched to a gene. Here the CDR3 DNA reads TGTGCCAGCAGCGTTAGCGGGAGGGCCTGGGAGACCCAGTACTTC. This translates into CASSVSGRAWETQYF.

This clone turned up a few times. V and J are TRBV4-2 and TRBJ2-7; the D call may be TRBD1 or TRBD2 (5 bases each). Germline values: CDR1 LGHNA, CDR2 YNFKEQ. The CDR3 extends over 15 amino acids. Trimming pared 0 bases from V and 3 bases from J, leaving 12 bases between. This CDR3 reads CASSQDRDLYYEQYF. In nucleotides, the CDR3 is TGTGCCAGCAGCCAAGACAGGGACCTCTACTACGAGCAGTACTTC.

This sequence joins TRBV7-7 and TRBJ2-2, with 12 bases that match TRBD2. The junction had 8 bases not matched to a gene; V was cut back by 5 bases and J by 13 bases. The CDR3 has 14 residues. CDR1 SSHAT and CDR2 FNYEAQ come from the germline V gene (reference sequence). The CDR3 region has the DNA TGTGCCAGCAGCCCAACGACTAGCGGGGGAGTGCTGTTTTTT. Translation gives CASSPTTSGGVLFF.